A single sample is the source of the 22 T cell receptor beta chains below, sequenced in a study of OX40 agonist ivuxolimab in advanced cancers. This table comes from immunoSEQ multiplex PCR, and its TCRdb copy is limited to in-frame clones, with some not included. The sample shows approximately 40,000 clones, more than 70% of them seen only once. The sample consisted of CD4+ or CD8+ T cells sorted from blood, taken in a trial of the OX40 agonist ivuxolimab. These TCRs come from an adult with an advanced solid tumor such as melanoma, head and neck, liver or kidney cancer.

CDR3 protein: CASSPGTASYEQYF. In DNA, the CDR3 is TGTGCCAGCAGCCCCGGGACGGCCTCCTACGAGCAGTACTTC. This chain links TRBV6-5 with TRBJ2-7; the D call may be TRBD1 or TRBD2 (5 bases each). V gave up 6 bases and J gave up 0 bases, with 12 bases separating them. The germline V gene encodes CDR1 MNHEY and CDR2 SVGAGI. This CDR3 spans 14 amino acids.

The chain recombines TRBV27 with TRBJ1-5, with D possibly TRBD1 on 5 matching bases. This CDR3 has 16 residues. Germline assignment: CDR1 MNHEY and CDR2 SMNVEV (reference sequence). V lost 2 bases and J 3 bases, leaving 14 bases between the germline ends. CDR3: CASSLLQGGNNQPQHF. The CDR3 bases are TGTGCCAGCAGTTTACTCCAGGGAGGGAACAATCAGCCCCAGCATTTT.

The J gene is TRBJ2-6, the V gene TRBV5-1; TRBD1 aligns across 10 bases. With 4 bases clipped from V and 2 bases from J, the junction kept 9 bases outside the gene matches. The CDR3 is made up of 18 amino acids. Per germline, CDR1 SGHRS and CDR2 YFSETQ. The CDR3 loop reads CASSPTGQGGTGANVLTF. CDR3 nucleotide sequence: TGCGCCAGCAGCCCGACCGGACAGGGGGGAACTGGGGCCAACGTCCTGACTTTC.

J is TRBJ2-1 and V is TRBV6-5; D remains ambiguous. Between the trimmed V and J ends, which lost 2 bases and 0 bases, there was a span of 5 bases. The CDR3 has 14 residues. In germline, CDR1 is MNHEY, CDR2 SVGAGI. This CDR3 is CASSYADSYNEQFF. The CDR3 region has the DNA TGTGCCAGCAGTTACGCTGACTCCTACAATGAGCAGTTCTTC.

The chain employs TRBV7-3 and TRBJ2-3; TRBD2 aligns across 9 bases. V shed 3 bases, J shed 5 bases, and the junction held 6 bases outside the gene matches. The CDR3 covers 15 residues. CDR1 and CDR2 from the germline V gene are SGHTA and FQGTGA. For the CDR3, the DNA is TGTGCCAGCAGCTTGTTAGCGGGAGATAAAGATACGCAGTATTTT. Its protein product is CASSLLAGDKDTQYF.

This rearrangement joins TRBV9 to TRBJ2-7; TRBD2 aligns across 8 bases. This CDR3 is built from 15 residues. V lost 1 base and J lost 3; bases outside the gene matches: 6. Looked up from germline, CDR1 is SGDLS and CDR2 is YYNGEE. The CDR3 sequence: CASSVSGGPGYEQYF. The CDR3 bases are TGTGCCAGCAGCGTATCGGGGGGGCCGGGCTACGAGCAGTACTTC.

The chain recombines TRBV10-3 with TRBJ2-3; the match to TRBD2 covers 11 bases. The V and J ends lost 3 bases and 3 bases, in that order; junction bases with no gene match: 14. There are 19 residues in the CDR3. Germline assignment: CDR1 ENHRY and CDR2 SYGVKD. CDR3 sequence: CAISETSGSLRGATDTQYF. The CDR3 DNA reads TGTGCCATCAGTGAAACTAGCGGGAGTCTTCGGGGCGCAACAGATACGCAGTATTTT.

This chain uses TRBV7-9 with TRBJ2-7; D possibly uses TRBD1 or TRBD2 (5 bases each). CDR1 is SEHNR and CDR2 is FQNEAQ in the germline V gene (reference sequence). The CDR3 is 14 residues long. Deletions cut 7 bases from V and 4 bases from J, with 17 bases between. CDR3 DNA: TGTGCCAGCACCTTGGGGACCAGGACATACGAGCAGTACTTC. Amino acid sequence: CASTLGTRTYEQYF.

This chain uses TRBV13 with TRBJ1-1; D remains unclear. The V and J ends lost 1 base and 3 bases respectively, with 9 bases between them. This CDR3 is 14 amino acids long. Germline CDR1 PRHDT, CDR2 FYEKMQ (reference sequence). The CDR3 nucleotides are TGTGCCAGCAGCTTAGACGGTGAAGACACTGAAGCTTTCTTT. Its protein product is CASSLDGEDTEAFF.

This clone was detected only once. The V and J genes are TRBV29-1 and TRBJ2-1, with D maybe TRBD2 (6 bases). CDR3 size: 15 residues. Germline CDR1 reads SQVTM; CDR2 reads ANQGSEA. The germline V and J ends were trimmed by 7 bases and 0 bases, with 16 bases remaining between them. The CDR3 is CSAGGTGGSYNEQFF. Here the CDR3 DNA reads TGCAGCGCCGGGGGTACAGGAGGCTCCTACAATGAGCAGTTCTTC.

The V and J genes are TRBV5-1 and TRBJ2-7; 10 bases fit TRBD2. Germline CDR1 reads SGHRS; CDR2 reads YFSETQ. This CDR3 comprises 17 residues. V lost 2 bases to trimming and J lost 3 bases; unmatched junction nucleotides: 11. CDR3 nucleotides: TGCGCCAGCAGCTTAGGACTAGCGGACCCCGTAGACTACGAGCAGTACTTC. It is translated as CASSLGLADPVDYEQYF.

This clone was seen a single time. The V call is TRBV4-1, the J call TRBJ2-2, with TRBD2 matching over 7 bases. Germline-derived CDR1 and CDR2 are MGHRA and YSYEKL. The CDR3 covers 17 residues. V trimming: 10 bases; J trimming: 4 bases; junction bases outside the gene matches: 18. This chain's CDR3 is CATRPRREGPFTGELFF. DNA for the CDR3: TGCGCCACCCGACCAAGAAGGGAGGGGCCCTTCACCGGGGAGCTGTTTTTT.

V usage is TRBV19 and J usage is TRBJ1-1, with D possibly being TRBD1 (5 bases). There are 14 residues in the CDR3. V lost 1 base, J lost 5 bases, and 11 bases lay in between. The germline V gene has CDR1 LNHDA and CDR2 SQIVND (reference sequence). DNA for the CDR3: TGTGCCAGTAGTATAGTGTCGGGGGAGACTGAAGCTTTCTTT. Residues: CASSIVSGETEAFF.

This chain connects TRBV5-6 to TRBJ2-5; D is uncertain. CDR1 is SGHDT and CDR2 is YYEEEE in the germline V gene. The CDR3 extends over 14 amino acids. With 0 bases removed from V and 2 bases from J, the gap between germline ends came to 8 bases. The CDR3 loop is CASSLGAIQETQYF. DNA for the CDR3: TGTGCCAGCAGCTTGGGGGCCATTCAAGAGACCCAGTACTTC.

The chain couples TRBV7-9 to TRBJ2-5, with TRBD1 identical over 7 bases. Losses at the gene ends were 1 base for V and 6 bases for J; bases not matched to a gene: 11. CDR1 and CDR2 from the germline V gene are SEHNR and FQNEAQ (reference sequence). CDR3 length equals 16 residues. CDR3: CASSLDRSGGIQTQYF. The DNA of the CDR3 is TGTGCCAGCAGCTTAGATCGGTCAGGGGGAATTCAGACCCAGTACTTC.

This rearrangement joins TRBV30 to TRBJ1-2, with TRBD1 matching 7 bases. Germline values: CDR1 GTSNPN, CDR2 SVGIG (reference sequence). Unmatched junction bases numbered 6, after V lost 2 bases and J lost 6 bases. The CDR3 has 13 amino acids. This chain's CDR3 is CAWSWGDSDGYTF. The CDR3 DNA follows: TGTGCCTGGAGTTGGGGGGACAGCGATGGCTACACCTTC.

V is TRBV28 and J is TRBJ2-7, with D possibly being TRBD1 or TRBD2 (6 bases each). Germline CDR1 is MDHEN and CDR2 is SYDVKM. The CDR3 consists of 13 residues. V dropped 8 bases and J dropped 0 bases, with 11 bases sitting between them. The CDR3 DNA is TGTGCCAGCGAATCGGGGGCCTCCTACGAGCAGTACTTC. Its translation is CASESGASYEQYF.

The rearrangement uses TRBV5-5 and TRBJ1-5, with TRBD1 as a possible D gene (5 bases). The CDR3 length is 14 residues. Trimming took 3 bases from V and 2 from J, leaving 9 bases between them. CDR1 and CDR2 from the germline V gene are SGHKS and YYEKEE (reference sequence). CDR3 coding DNA: TGTGCCAGCAGCTACCAGGGCGGCAATCAGCCCCAGCATTTT. Translation: CASSYQGGNQPQHF.

The chain couples TRBV6-5 to TRBJ2-7; 10 nucleotides agree with TRBD2. The CDR3 has 14 residues. J gave up 5 bases and V 7 bases, and 8 bases lay outside the gene matches. Germline lookup yields CDR1 MNHEY and CDR2 SVGAGI. This CDR3 is CASNSGTSVNEQYF. DNA of the CDR3: TGTGCCAGCAATTCCGGGACTAGCGTGAACGAGCAGTACTTC.

CDR3 bases: TGTGCCAGCACCGATGGATGGGGGGGCGGTAGAGATACGCAGTATTTT. Translated: CASTDGWGGGRDTQYF. The V and J genes are TRBV28 and TRBJ2-3; TRBD2 is a possible D gene (7 bases). CDR3 length equals 16 residues. Germline V gene sequence: CDR1 MDHEN, CDR2 SYDVKM. V gave up 7 bases and J gave up 5 bases, with 22 bases separating them.

This clone was observed a handful of times. The rearrangement uses TRBV28 and TRBJ2-1; tentatively, D is TRBD2 (5 bases). The CDR3 spans 15 residues. Germline V gene lookup returns CDR1 MDHEN and CDR2 SYDVKM. The ends were cut back, 3 bases at V and 3 bases at J, with 12 bases in the middle. CDR3 in DNA: TGTGCCAGCAGTTTTGAGTGGACTCTCTACAATGAGCAGTTCTTC. This codes for CASSFEWTLYNEQFF.

This chain joins TRBV15 and TRBJ2-1; no definite D call. Germline values: CDR1 LNHNV, CDR2 YYDKDF (reference sequence). The V end was cut by 8 bases, the J end by 5 bases, with 16 bases between. The CDR3 length is 14 residues. CDR3 sequence reads: CATEVANENNEQFF. The CDR3 DNA sequence: TGTGCCACCGAAGTTGCGAATGAGAACAATGAGCAGTTCTTC.